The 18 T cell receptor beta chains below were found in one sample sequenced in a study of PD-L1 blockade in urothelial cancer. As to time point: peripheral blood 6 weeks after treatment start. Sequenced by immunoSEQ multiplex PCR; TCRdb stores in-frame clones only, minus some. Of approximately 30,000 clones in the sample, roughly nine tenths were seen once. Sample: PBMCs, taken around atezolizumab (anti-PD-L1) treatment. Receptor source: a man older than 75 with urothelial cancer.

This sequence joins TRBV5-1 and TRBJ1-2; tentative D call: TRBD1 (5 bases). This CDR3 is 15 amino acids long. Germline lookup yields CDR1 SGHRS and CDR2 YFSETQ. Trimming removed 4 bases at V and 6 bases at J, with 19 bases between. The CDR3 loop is CASSRGEGWVDGYTF. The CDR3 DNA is TGCGCCAGCAGCCGGGGGGAAGGTTGGGTTGATGGCTACACCTTC.

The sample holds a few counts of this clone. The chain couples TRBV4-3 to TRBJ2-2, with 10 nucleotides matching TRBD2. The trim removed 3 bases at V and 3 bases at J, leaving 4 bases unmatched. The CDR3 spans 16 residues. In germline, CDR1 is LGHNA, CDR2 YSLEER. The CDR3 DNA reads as TGCGCCAGCAGCCAGGGGACTAGCGTATACACCGGGGAGCTGTTTTTT. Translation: CASSQGTSVYTGELFF.

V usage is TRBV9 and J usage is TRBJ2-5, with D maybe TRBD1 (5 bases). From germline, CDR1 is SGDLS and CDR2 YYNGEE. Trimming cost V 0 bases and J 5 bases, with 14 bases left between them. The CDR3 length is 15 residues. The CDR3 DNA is TGTGCCAGCAGCGTAGGGGTCACAGGACGGGAGACCCAGTACTTC. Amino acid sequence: CASSVGVTGRETQYF.

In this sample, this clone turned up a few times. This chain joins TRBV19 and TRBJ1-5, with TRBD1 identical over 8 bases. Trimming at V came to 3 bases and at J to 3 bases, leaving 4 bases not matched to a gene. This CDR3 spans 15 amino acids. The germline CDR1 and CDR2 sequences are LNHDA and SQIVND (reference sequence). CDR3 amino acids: CASSISDRVNQPQHF. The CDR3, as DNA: TGTGCCAGTAGTATCTCGGACAGGGTCAATCAGCCCCAGCATTTT.

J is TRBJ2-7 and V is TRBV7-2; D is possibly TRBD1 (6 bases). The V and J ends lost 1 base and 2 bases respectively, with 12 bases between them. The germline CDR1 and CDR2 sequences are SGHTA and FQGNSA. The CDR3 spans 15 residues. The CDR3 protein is CASSLGQGLTYEQYF. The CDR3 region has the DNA TGTGCCAGCAGCTTAGGCCAGGGGCTCACCTACGAGCAGTACTTC. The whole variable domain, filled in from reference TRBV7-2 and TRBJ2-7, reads GAGVSQSPSNKVTEKGKDVELRCDPISGHTALYWYRQSLGQGLEFLIYFQGNSAPDKSGLPSDRFSAERTGGSVSTLTIQRTQQEDSAVYLCASSLGQGLTYEQYFGPGTRLTVT.

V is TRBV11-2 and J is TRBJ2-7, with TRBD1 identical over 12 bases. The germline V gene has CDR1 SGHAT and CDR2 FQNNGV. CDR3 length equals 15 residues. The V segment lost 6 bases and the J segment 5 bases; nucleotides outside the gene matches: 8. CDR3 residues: CASSNRDRGLNEQYF. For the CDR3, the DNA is TGTGCCAGCAGTAACCGGGACAGGGGGCTGAACGAGCAGTACTTC.

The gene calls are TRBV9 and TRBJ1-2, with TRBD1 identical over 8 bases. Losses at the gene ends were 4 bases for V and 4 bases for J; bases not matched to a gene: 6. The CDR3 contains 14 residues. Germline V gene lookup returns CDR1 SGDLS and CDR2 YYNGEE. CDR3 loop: CASSPDRVSYGYTF. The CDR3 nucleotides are TGTGCCAGCAGCCCGGACAGGGTGTCCTATGGCTACACCTTC.

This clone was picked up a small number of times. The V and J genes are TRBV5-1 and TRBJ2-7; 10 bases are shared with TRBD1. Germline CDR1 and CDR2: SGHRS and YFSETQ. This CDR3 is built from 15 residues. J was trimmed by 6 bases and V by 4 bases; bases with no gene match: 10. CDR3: CASSPGDRGLGEQYF. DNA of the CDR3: TGCGCCAGCAGCCCGGGGGACAGGGGATTAGGCGAGCAGTACTTC.

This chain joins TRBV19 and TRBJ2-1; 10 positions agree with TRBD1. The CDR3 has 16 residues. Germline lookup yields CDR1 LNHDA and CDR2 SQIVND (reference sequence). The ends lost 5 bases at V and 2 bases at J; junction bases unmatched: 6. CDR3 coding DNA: TGTGCCAGTAGTCCCCAGGGACAGGGGCCCTACAATGAGCAGTTCTTC. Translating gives CASSPQGQGPYNEQFF.

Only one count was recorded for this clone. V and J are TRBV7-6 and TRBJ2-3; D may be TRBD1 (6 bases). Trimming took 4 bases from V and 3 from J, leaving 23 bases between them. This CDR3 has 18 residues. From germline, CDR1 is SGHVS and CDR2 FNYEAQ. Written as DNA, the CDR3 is TGTGCCAGCAGCTATGTTGACTTTACTAGGGGGAGAACAGATACGCAGTATTTT. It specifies CASSYVDFTRGRTDTQYF.

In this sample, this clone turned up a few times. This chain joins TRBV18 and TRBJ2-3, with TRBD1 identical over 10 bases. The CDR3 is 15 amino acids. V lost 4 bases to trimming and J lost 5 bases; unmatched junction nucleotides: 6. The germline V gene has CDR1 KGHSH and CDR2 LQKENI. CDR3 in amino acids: CASSQGQGNVDTQYF. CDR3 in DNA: TGTGCCAGCTCACAGGGACAGGGGAACGTAGATACGCAGTATTTT. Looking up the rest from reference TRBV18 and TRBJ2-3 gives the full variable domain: NAGVMQNPRHLVRRRGQEARLRCSPMKGHSHVYWYRQLPEEGLKFMVYLQKENIIDESGMPKERFSAEFPKEGPSILRIQQVVRGDSAAYFCASSQGQGNVDTQYFGPGTRLTVL.

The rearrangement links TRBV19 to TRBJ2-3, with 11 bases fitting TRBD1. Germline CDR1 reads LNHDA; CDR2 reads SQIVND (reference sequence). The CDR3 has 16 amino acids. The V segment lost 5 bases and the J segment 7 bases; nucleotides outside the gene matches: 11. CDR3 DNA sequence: TGTGCCAGTAGTCCCGGGACAGGGGGATTTGTTTATACGCAGTATTTT. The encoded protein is CASSPGTGGFVYTQYF.

The chain's CDR3 is CASSYLGGNTEAFF. For the CDR3, the DNA is TGTGCCAGCAGTTACTTGGGGGGGAACACTGAAGCTTTCTTT. The V gene is TRBV6-5, the J gene TRBJ1-1, with D maybe TRBD1 (5 bases). The germline V and J ends were trimmed by 1 base and 1 base, with 7 bases remaining between them. CDR3 length: 14 amino acids. CDR1 and CDR2 from the germline V gene are MNHEY and SVGAGI.

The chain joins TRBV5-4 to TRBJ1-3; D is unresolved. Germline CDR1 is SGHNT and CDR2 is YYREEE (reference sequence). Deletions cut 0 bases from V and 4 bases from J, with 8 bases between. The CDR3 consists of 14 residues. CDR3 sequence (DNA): TGTGCCAGCAGCTTGGCCGGGAAGGGAAACACCATATATTTT. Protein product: CASSLAGKGNTIYF.

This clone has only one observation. CDR3 protein: CASSLGHGYGYTF. The CDR3 DNA is TGCGCCAGCAGCTTGGGTCACGGTTATGGCTACACCTTC. V usage is TRBV5-1 and J usage is TRBJ1-2; D ambiguous. Deletions cut 0 bases from V and 5 bases from J, with 8 bases between. This CDR3 comprises 13 residues. Looked up from germline, CDR1 is SGHRS and CDR2 is YFSETQ. The full variable domain, its missing parts supplied by reference TRBV5-1 and TRBJ1-2, is KAGVTQTPRYLIKTRGQQVTLSCSPISGHRSVSWYQQTPGQGLQFLFEYFSETQRNKGNFPGRFSGRQFSNSRSEMNVSTLELGDSALYLCASSLGHGYGYTFGSGTRLTVV.

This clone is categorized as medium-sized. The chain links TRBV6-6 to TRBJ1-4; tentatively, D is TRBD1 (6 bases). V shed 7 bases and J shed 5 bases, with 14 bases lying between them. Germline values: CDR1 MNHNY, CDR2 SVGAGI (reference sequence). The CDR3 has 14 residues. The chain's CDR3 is CASTLGQSNEKLFF. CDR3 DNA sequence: TGTGCCAGCACCCTAGGACAGAGCAATGAAAAACTGTTTTTT.

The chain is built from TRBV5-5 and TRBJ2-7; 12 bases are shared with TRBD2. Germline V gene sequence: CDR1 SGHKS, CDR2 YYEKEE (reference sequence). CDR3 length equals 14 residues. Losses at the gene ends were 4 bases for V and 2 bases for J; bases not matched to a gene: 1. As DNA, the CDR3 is TGTGCCAGCAGCCGGACTAGCGGGGCCTACGAGCAGTACTTC. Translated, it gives CASSRTSGAYEQYF.

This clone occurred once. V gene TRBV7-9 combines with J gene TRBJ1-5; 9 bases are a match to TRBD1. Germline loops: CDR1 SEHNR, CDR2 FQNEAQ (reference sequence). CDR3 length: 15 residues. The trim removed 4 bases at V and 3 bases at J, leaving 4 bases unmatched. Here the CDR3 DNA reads TGTGCCAGCAGCTCCGGGGACAGGGTCAATCAGCCCCAGCATTTT. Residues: CASSSGDRVNQPQHF.